The clone carrying this T cell receptor (beta chain) was seen at least ten times. Its antigen remains unidentified. These data come from a study of early T cells in non-severe SARS-CoV-2 infection. General study points: Reliance on VDJdb matching favored anti-spike CD8 responses; private and CD4 specificities were missed.

Attached unique molecular identifiers marked individual cDNA molecules. One entry per CDR3 protein, called by TCRdb with MiXCR from the 5' RACE reads. The table includes about 100,000 distinct CDR3 sequences, 11% detected once. This CDR3 spans 13 amino acids. CDR1 and CDR2 from the germline V gene are SGHRS and YFSETQ. The ends were cut back, 3 bases at V and 5 bases at J, with 10 bases in the middle. The chain couples TRBV5-1 to TRBJ2-3; D assignment may be TRBD1 or TRBD2 (5 bases each). Sequencing used whole blood. The clonotype comes from an adult who was a healthcare worker with PCR-confirmed SARS-CoV-2 infection or an uninfected control (not recorded which). The DNA for the CDR3 is TGCGCCAGCAGCTACTGGGGGAGAGATACGCAGTATTTT. As protein: CASSYWGRDTQYF.